The 14 T cell receptor beta chains below all came from one sample that was sequenced in a study of beta chain features in type 1 diabetes. Study-level results: A moderate, significant TCRB CDR3 shortening appeared in type 1 diabetes across four CD4+ subsets.

The whole isolated RNA underwent reverse transcription, so sequencing captured expressed TCRB transcripts. Clones were read by immunoSEQ multiplex PCR, and TCRdb kept only the in-frame ones, dropping some. The sample contains over 40,000 clones, roughly 70% of which appear only once. Antigen specificity for these receptors is unknown. Sequenced material: Tregs from blood. These receptors originate from a young woman with type 1 diabetes.

The chain carries TRBV2 and TRBJ1-2; D not resolved. This CDR3 has 12 amino acids. CDR1 is SNHLY and CDR2 is FYNNEI in the germline V gene. The V end lost 3 bases, the J end lost 8 bases, and 10 bases lay between the germline ends. The CDR3 nucleotides read TGTGCCAGCAGTGACGGTCCAAGAGGCTACACCTTC. Its translation: CASSDGPRGYTF.

The V call is TRBV7-2, the J call TRBJ2-7, with 15 bases lining up with TRBD2. The V gene end was trimmed by 3 bases and the J gene end by 7 bases; junction bases not matched to a gene: 4. Germline-derived CDR1 and CDR2 are SGHTA and FQGNSA. This CDR3 has 15 amino acids. The CDR3 here is CASSFGLAGGLEQYF. CDR3 coding DNA: TGTGCCAGCAGCTTTGGACTAGCGGGGGGGCTAGAGCAGTACTTC.

V gene TRBV19 combines with J gene TRBJ1-2; tentative D call: TRBD1 (6 bases). The V end lost 6 bases, the J end lost 4 bases, and 18 bases lay between the germline ends. In germline, CDR1 is LNHDA, CDR2 SQIVND (reference sequence). The CDR3 consists of 15 residues. This CDR3 reads CASSRGQGLPYGYTF. CDR3 bases: TGTGCCAGTAGCAGGGGACAAGGGCTTCCCTATGGCTACACCTTC.

The chain recombines TRBV19 with TRBJ1-5, with a weak D call TRBD1 (5 bases). The CDR3 covers 14 residues. Trimming stripped 4 bases from V and 7 bases from J, with 14 bases between. Germline loops: CDR1 LNHDA, CDR2 SQIVND (reference sequence). CDR3 sequence (DNA): TGTGCCAGTAGTACCCGCCACCGACAGCAGCCCCAGCATTTT. Its protein product is CASSTRHRQQPQHF. The entire variable domain, with the rest obtained from reference TRBV19 and TRBJ1-5, is as follows: DGGITQSPKYLFRKEGQNVTLSCEQNLNHDAMYWYRQDPGQGLRLIYYSQIVNDFQKGDIAEGYSVSREKKESFPLTVTSAQKNPTAFYLCASSTRHRQQPQHFGDGTRLSIL.

The chain links TRBV7-2 to TRBJ2-2; no firm D call. The CDR3 is 14 amino acids. V was trimmed by 1 base and J by 2 bases, leaving 5 bases between them. Germline V gene data show CDR1 as SGHTA and CDR2 as FQGNSA. Here the CDR3 DNA reads TGTGCCAGCAGCTTAGACAGCAACACCGGGGAGCTGTTTTTT. This gives the protein CASSLDSNTGELFF.

This clone was detected once. CDR3 bases: TGTGCCAGCAGCCAAGAAGGAGCGGGAGGGCTTCGAAGTGAGCAGTTCTTC. This translates into CASSQEGAGGLRSEQFF. The chain couples TRBV14 to TRBJ2-1; TRBD2 aligns across 10 bases. V dropped 0 bases and J dropped 9; count of bases not matched to a gene: 11. The CDR3 runs 17 residues. Germline-derived CDR1 and CDR2 are SGHDN and FVKESK. Variable domain in full (rest from reference TRBV14 and TRBJ2-1): EAGVTQFPSHSVIEKGQTVTLRCDPISGHDNLYWYRRVMGKEIKFLLHFVKESKQDESGMPNNRFLAERTGGTYSTLKVQPAELEDSGVYFCASSQEGAGGLRSEQFFGPGTRLTVL.

This chain connects TRBV18 to TRBJ1-1; D uncertain. This CDR3 region has 17 residues. Germline CDR1 and CDR2: KGHSH and LQKENI. The ends were cut back, 3 bases at V and 1 base at J, with 18 bases in the middle. The CDR3 sequence is CASSPRPGGKGNTEAFF. Written as DNA, the CDR3 is TGTGCCAGCTCACCGCGACCCGGAGGAAAAGGGAACACTGAAGCTTTCTTT.

The chain couples TRBV6-5 to TRBJ2-5, with D unresolved. This CDR3 has 11 amino acids. V lost 2 bases to trimming and J lost 9 bases, with 7 bases between them. Looked up from germline, CDR1 is MNHEY and CDR2 is SVGAGI. This CDR3 is CASSYASAQYF. CDR3 bases: TGTGCCAGCAGTTACGCGTCGGCCCAGTACTTC.

V usage is TRBV5-1 and J usage is TRBJ1-1; 9 bases align to TRBD1. The CDR3 has 17 residues. The junction had 11 bases not matched to a gene; V was cut back by 4 bases and J by 1 base. Germline lookup yields CDR1 SGHRS and CDR2 YFSETQ. The CDR3 bases are TGCGCCAGCAGCCCCCGTTGGGGACAGGGATCGAACACTGAAGCTTTCTTT. Residues: CASSPRWGQGSNTEAFF. Complete variable domain (other parts from reference TRBV5-1 and TRBJ1-1): KAGVTQTPRYLIKTRGQQVTLSCSPISGHRSVSWYQQTPGQGLQFLFEYFSETQRNKGNFPGRFSGRQFSNSRSEMNVSTLELGDSALYLCASSPRWGQGSNTEAFFGQGTRLTVV.

The genes are TRBV23-1 and TRBJ2-3; 8 positions match TRBD1. TRBV23-1 falls under the ORF class, with uncertain function. V shed 3 bases, J shed 3 bases, and the junction held 5 bases outside the gene matches. The CDR3 extends over 15 amino acids. The CDR3 nucleotides read TGCGCCAGCAGTCACGACAGGGGACTGACAGATACGCAGTATTTT. Residues: CASSHDRGLTDTQYF.

In this sample, this clone turned up once. The chain carries TRBV2 and TRBJ1-5; 8 bases are shared with TRBD1. Looked up from germline, CDR1 is SNHLY and CDR2 is FYNNEI. CDR3 length: 11 amino acids. With V trimmed by 6 bases and J by 15 bases, 7 bases remained unmatched. CDR3 sequence reads: CASRGFDRGHF. CDR3 nucleotide sequence: TGTGCCAGCAGGGGGTTTGACAGGGGGCATTTT.

The chain's CDR3 is CASSSPRGPDEQYF. Written as DNA, the CDR3 is TGTGCCAGCAGCAGCCCCAGGGGGCCCGACGAGCAGTACTTC. This chain links TRBV6-6 with TRBJ2-7; 8 bases match TRBD1. Looked up from germline, CDR1 is MNHNY and CDR2 is SVGAGI (reference sequence). This CDR3 is 14 amino acids long. V lost 6 bases, J lost 5 bases, and 9 bases stayed unmatched.

The chain employs TRBV18 and TRBJ2-1; D unclear. Trimming removed 0 bases at V and 12 bases at J, with 15 bases between. Looked up from germline, CDR1 is KGHSH and CDR2 is LQKENI. The CDR3 loop spans 14 amino acids. CDR3 amino acids: CASSPPSTPLTQFF. The CDR3 DNA is TGTGCCAGCTCACCACCGAGCACTCCCCTAACGCAGTTCTTC.

V usage is TRBV7-8 and J usage is TRBJ1-6; 8 bases agree with TRBD1. V lost 4 bases, J lost 9 bases, and 5 bases stayed unmatched. Looked up from germline, CDR1 is SGHVS and CDR2 is FQNEAQ. The CDR3 sequence is 14 residues long. CDR3 protein: CASSSRQGSSPLHF. The CDR3 nucleotides read TGTGCCAGCAGCTCTCGACAGGGGAGTTCACCCCTCCACTTT.